Listed below are T cell receptor beta chains from one sample, sequenced in a study of blood T cell repertoires in COVID-19. Clones were read by immunoSEQ multiplex PCR, and TCRdb kept only the in-frame ones, dropping some. The sample shows 160,000 or so clones, 75% to 85% of them seen only once. What was sequenced was PBMCs or T cells enriched from blood (not recorded which). The receptors derive from a man aged 50 or older who had recovered from COVID-19. Both conserved end residues are part of each CDR3. Each record gives: D gene, J gene, CDR3 length, clone size, V gene, CDR3 DNA, CDR3 protein. D genes are given only for firm matches. Clone size is given for some rows only: seen once, a few or many times, or a class if the clone is expanded.

TRBD1 | TRBJ1-1 | 14 | few | TRBV27 | TGTGCCAGCAGCGGACAGGGGCAAGGAACTGAAGCTTTCTTT | CASSGQGQGTEAFF
NA | TRBJ2-5 | 11 | once | TRBV24-1 | TGTGCCACGGGAGCGGGCGAGACCCAGTACTTC | CATGAGETQYF
TRBD1 | TRBJ1-6 | 17 | NA | TRBV7-2 | TGTGCCAGCAGCTCTATGAGGACAGGGACCTATAATTCACCCCTCCACTTT | CASSSMRTGTYNSPLHF
TRBD1 | TRBJ1-3 | 13 | NA | TRBV3-1/TRBV3-2 | TGTGCCAGCCAGGGGGCGGGTGGAAACACCATATATTTT | CASQGAGGNTIYF
TRBD1 | TRBJ1-5 | 16 | NA | TRBV18 | TGTGCCAGCTCACAAGACAGGGGAAGGAGCAATCAGCCCCAGCATTTT | CASSQDRGRSNQPQHF
TRBD1 | TRBJ1-4 | 15 | NA | TRBV7-9 | TGTGCCAGCAGCGGAAGACAGGGGGGGTATGAAAAACTGTTTTTT | CASSGRQGGYEKLFF
NA | TRBJ1-5 | 17 | NA | TRBV7-8 | TGTGCCAGCAGCTTAGCGGGGGGGGGTTATAGCAATCAGCCCCAGCATTTT | CASSLAGGGYSNQPQHF
NA | TRBJ2-6 | 15 | NA | TRBV12-5 | TGTGCTAGTGGTGCGGGACAGCCTGGGGCCAACGTCCTGACTTTC | CASGAGQPGANVLTF
NA | TRBJ1-5 | 14 | NA | TRBV3-1/TRBV3-2 | TGTGCCAGCAGCCCCTTTCTATCCAATCAGCCCCAGCATTTT | CASSPFLSNQPQHF
TRBD1 | TRBJ2-3 | 15 | NA | TRBV5-1 | TGCGCCAGCAGCTTAGGGACAGGGGGGCCAGATACGCAGTATTTT | CASSLGTGGPDTQYF
NA | TRBJ2-7 | 13 | NA | TRBV6-6 | TGTGCCAGCAGTTACACTAAGTCCAGCGAGCAGTACTTC | CASSYTKSSEQYF
NA | TRBJ2-2 | 13 | once | TRBV6-5 | TGTGCCAGCAGTCAAATAGATACCGGGGAGCTGTTTTTT | CASSQIDTGELFF
NA | TRBJ2-3 | 14 | NA | TRBV7-3 | TGTGCCAGCAGCTCTCGGACTGAGGGAGATACGCAGTATTTT | CASSSRTEGDTQYF
TRBD1 | TRBJ1-2 | 15 | NA | TRBV27 | TGTGCCAGCACCTCGCAACAGGGGGCGCAGGTTGGCTACACCTTC | CASTSQQGAQVGYTF
NA | TRBJ2-5 | 14 | NA | TRBV18 | TGTGCCAGCTCACCTCATCGGGGACAAGAGACCCAGTACTTC | CASSPHRGQETQYF
NA | TRBJ1-1 | 13 | NA | TRBV10-2 | TGCGCCAGCAATTGGGGAGGGGACACTGAAGCTTTCTTT | CASNWGGDTEAFF
NA | TRBJ2-1 | 15 | NA | TRBV5-1 | TGCGCCAGCAGCTTGCCCCCGAGCTCCTACAATGAGCAGTTCTTC | CASSLPPSSYNEQFF
TRBD1 | TRBJ2-3 | 16 | NA | TRBV10-3 | TGTGCCATCAGTGAGTCCCGGACAGGGGCCTCTGATACGCAGTATTTT | CAISESRTGASDTQYF
TRBD1 | TRBJ1-2 | 13 | NA | TRBV5-1 | TGCGCCAGCAGCTGGGGACAGCGTTATGGCTACACCTTC | CASSWGQRYGYTF
TRBD1 | TRBJ1-1 | 18 | NA | TRBV5-1 | TGCGCCAGCAGCTTGGCCGGGGACAGGGTCTCTCGGAACACTGAAGCTTTCTTT | CASSLAGDRVSRNTEAFF
NA | TRBJ2-7 | 15 | NA | TRBV5-6 | TGTGCCAGCAGCTGGATGGGGGGAAGCTCCTACGAGCAGTACTTC | CASSWMGGSSYEQYF
TRBD2 | TRBJ2-3 | 14 | NA | TRBV10-2 | TGCGCCAGCAGACTAGCGGGAGGCACAGATACGCAGTATTTT | CASRLAGGTDTQYF
NA | TRBJ2-6 | 15 | NA | TRBV2 | TGTGCCAGCAGCCTGGACTTCTCTGGGGCCAACGTCCTGACTTTC | CASSLDFSGANVLTF
TRBD1 | TRBJ1-2 | 15 | NA | TRBV5-1 | TGCGCCAGCAGCGTGGGACAGGGTATGGGCTATGGCTACACCTTC | CASSVGQGMGYGYTF
NA | TRBJ1-4 | 16 | NA | TRBV6-1 | TGTGCCAGCAGTGATGGAGGGTGGACTGACCATGAAAAACTGTTTTTT | CASSDGGWTDHEKLFF
NA | TRBJ1-1 | 14 | NA | TRBV29-1 | TGCAGCGTTCAGGAAGGGGTGGTGAACACTGAAGCTTTCTTT | CSVQEGVVNTEAFF
TRBD1 | TRBJ2-2 | 15 | NA | TRBV5-6 | TGTGCCAGCAGCTGGAGGGACAGGGCAACCGGGGAGCTGTTTTTT | CASSWRDRATGELFF
NA | TRBJ2-5 | 14 | NA | TRBV30 | TGTGCCTGGAGTGTCGCGGGGATTGGTGAGACCCAGTACTTC | CAWSVAGIGETQYF
TRBD1 | TRBJ1-1 | 15 | NA | TRBV25-1 | TGTGCCAGCAGTGACCTGGGACAGGGGGCTCCTGAAGCTTTCTTT | CASSDLGQGAPEAFF
TRBD2 | TRBJ2-2 | 21 | NA | TRBV10-1 | TGCGCCAGCAGTGGCCCGAGTCGACTACTAGCGGGGCCCGCGAACACCGGGGAGCTGTTTTTT | CASSGPSRLLAGPANTGELFF
TRBD1 | TRBJ2-7 | 14 | NA | TRBV11-2 | TGTGCCAGCAGCCCAAGGACAGGGCACTACGAGCAGTACTTC | CASSPRTGHYEQYF
NA | TRBJ2-7 | 14 | NA | TRBV9 | TGTGCCAGCAGCGTAGTAGCAGGGTCCCACGAGCAGTACTTC | CASSVVAGSHEQYF
NA | TRBJ1-1 | 15 | NA | TRBV18 | TGTGCCAGCTCACTAAAACAGAGAATGAACACTGAAGCTTTCTTT | CASSLKQRMNTEAFF
TRBD1 | TRBJ1-6 | 15 | NA | TRBV7-9 | TGTGCCAGCAGCGTTCTCGAGACAGGGGATTCACCCCTCCACTTT | CASSVLETGDSPLHF
NA | TRBJ2-7 | 13 | once | TRBV6-5 | TGTGCCAGCAGTCGACTAGTTTTTGGCGAGCAGTACTTC | CASSRLVFGEQYF
NA | TRBJ2-5 | 12 | NA | TRBV7-6 | TGTGCCAGCGCGGGCCAAATCGGGGCCCAGTACTTC | CASAGQIGAQYF
NA | TRBJ2-5 | 17 | NA | TRBV6-1 | TGTGCCAGCAGTGAAGTGGCAGGGGGGCTCCACCTATTGACCCAGTACTTC | CASSEVAGGLHLLTQYF
NA | TRBJ2-3 | 15 | NA | TRBV5-1 | TGCGCCAGCAGCTTCAGACAGGGACTCTCGGATACGCAGTATTTT | CASSFRQGLSDTQYF
TRBD1 | TRBJ1-1 | 14 | NA | TRBV28 | TGTGCCAGCAGTTCGGGACAGGGCAACACTGAAGCTTTCTTT | CASSSGQGNTEAFF
TRBD2 | TRBJ2-5 | 16 | NA | TRBV18 | TGTGCCAGCTCGCCCCTGGGTAGCGGGGCTCAAGAGACCCAGTACTTC | CASSPLGSGAQETQYF
TRBD2 | TRBJ2-1 | 17 | NA | TRBV24-1 | TGTGCCACCAGTGATACGGGACTAGCGGGGGGTCTGAATGAGCAGTTCTTC | CATSDTGLAGGLNEQFF
NA | TRBJ2-5 | 15 | NA | TRBV19 | TGTGCCAGTAGTATTCGGGGAGCGGACCAAGAGACCCAGTACTTC | CASSIRGADQETQYF
NA | TRBJ1-2 | 16 | NA | TRBV7-9 | TGTGCCAGCAGCCTCCGTGACAACAGAACCCCTTATGGCTACACCTTC | CASSLRDNRTPYGYTF
NA | TRBJ1-1 | 15 | NA | TRBV6-6 | TGTGCCAGCAGTCGACCTGAACAGGGCAACACTGAAGCTTTCTTT | CASSRPEQGNTEAFF
TRBD1 | TRBJ1-4 | 17 | NA | TRBV7-9 | TGTGCCAGCAGCTTAGGGGACAGGGGTGTTACTAATGAAAAACTGTTTTTT | CASSLGDRGVTNEKLFF
NA | TRBJ1-4 | 13 | NA | TRBV29-1 | TGCAGCGTTGGTGGGGCGACTAATGAAAAACTGTTTTTT | CSVGGATNEKLFF
TRBD1 | TRBJ1-2 | 16 | NA | TRBV7-2 | TGTGCCAGCAGCTTAACCGTGAAGGGGGCGATCTATGGCTACACCTTC | CASSLTVKGAIYGYTF
TRBD1 | TRBJ1-5 | 14 | many | TRBV6-1 | TGTGCCAGCAGTGATGGGACAGGGTGGCAGCCCCAGCATTTT | CASSDGTGWQPQHF
TRBD1 | TRBJ1-2 | 16 | NA | TRBV27 | TGTGCCAGCAGTTTATCGGGGGGACAGGCCAAGTATGGCTACACCTTC | CASSLSGGQAKYGYTF
NA | TRBJ1-2 | 11 | NA | TRBV4-2 | TGTGCCAGCAGCCAATCATATGGCTACACCTTC | CASSQSYGYTF
TRBD2 | TRBJ2-3 | 19 | NA | TRBV28 | TGTGCCAGCAGTTTGGGGACGATCAACCTTAGCGGGAGCACAGATACGCAGTATTTT | CASSLGTINLSGSTDTQYF
NA | TRBJ1-2 | 16 | few | TRBV7-7 | TGTGCTAGCAGCTTCTCCACAGCCAGGGGCAAAGTTGGCTACACCTTC | CASSFSTARGKVGYTF